The clone carrying this T cell receptor beta chain was seen a handful of times. The CDR3 runs to 15 residues. The V end was cut by 6 bases, the J end by 1 base, with 14 bases between. Germline CDR1 reads SEHNR; CDR2 reads FQNEAQ (reference sequence). TCRdb independently ran MiXCR on the 5' RACE reads; one entry per CDR3 protein. The sample includes 310,000 or so distinct CDR3 sequences, under 9.5% seen only once; the top ten take about 2.1%. This record comes from a study of identical twins. These data also featured in a second study, about yellow fever vaccine responses in identical twins.

The material sequenced was memory (CD45RO+) T cells sorted from blood. The clonotype was recovered from a woman aged 18-29 years in good health. The V call is TRBV7-9, the J call TRBJ2-3; possibly TRBD1 for D (5 bases). The CDR3 reads CASRSSRGGTDTQYF. CDR3 coding DNA: TGTGCCAGCAGATCCTCTAGGGGTGGCACAGATACGCAGTATTTT.